Here is one T cell receptor (beta chain) with its context. The data are from a study of blood T cell repertoires in COVID-19. Study-level background: COVID-19 samples collected from the United States, Italy and Spain covered acute and convalescent phases. PBMCs, B-cell-depleted T cells, or T cells were the source of the cDNA or gDNA that made up the material.

Original processing notes: The authors estimated nucleated cell counts from reference gene primer amplification. Only in-frame clones appear in the TCRdb table, and some are missing; sequencing was by immunoSEQ multiplex PCR. That table gives V, J and clone size, and the DNA gave D and trimming. This table has around 190,000 clones, around nine tenths appearing once. Trimming stripped 0 bases from V and 3 bases from J, with 18 bases between. The length of the CDR3 is 16 residues. Germline lookup yields CDR1 GTSNPN and CDR2 SVGIG (reference sequence). Sequenced input: peripheral blood. The source of this sequence is a man between 25 and 39 years old with acute or convalescent COVID-19. This sequence joins TRBV30 and TRBJ2-7; possibly TRBD2 for D (7 bases). CDR3 nucleotides: TGTGCCTGGAGTGTAAGATTTAACAGGGACTACTACGAGCAGTACTTC. Translating gives CAWSVRFNRDYYEQYF.